Below are 11 T cell receptor beta chains sequenced from a single sample in a study of shared clonotypes between healthy human individuals. The repertoire was sequenced with immunoSEQ multiplex PCR; TCRdb's copy has only in-frame clones and lacks some. The data contain 1.6 million or so clones, approximately 98.5% of them singletons. Sequenced sample: naive CD4+ T cells sorted from blood. Indicated subset: CD45RA+ positively selected. These receptors were obtained from a man in his thirties or forties in good health.

The chain's CDR3 is CASTPPTGIYEQYF. The CDR3 bases are TGTGCCAGCACCCCCCCTACAGGGATCTACGAGCAGTACTTC. V and J are TRBV2 and TRBJ2-7; a possible D gene is TRBD1 (6 bases). This CDR3 is 14 amino acids long. V lost 7 bases, J lost 3 bases, and 16 bases lay in between. Germline loops: CDR1 SNHLY, CDR2 FYNNEI.

As for this clone: This same CDR3 is encoded by further DNA sequences in the sample. The chain has TRBV7-9 and TRBJ2-1; D unresolved. Germline CDR1 is SEHNR and CDR2 is FQNEAQ (reference sequence). The CDR3 contains 13 residues. Trimming stripped 1 base from V and 4 bases from J, with 5 bases between. CDR3: CASSLVVYNEQFF. Here the CDR3 DNA reads TGTGCCAGCAGCTTAGTAGTTTACAATGAGCAGTTCTTC. The full variable domain, with the rest looked up from reference TRBV7-9 and TRBJ2-1, is DTGVSQNPRHKITKRGQNVTFRCDPISEHNRLYWYRQTLGQGPEFLTYFQNEAQLEKSRLLSDRFSAERPKGSFSTLEIQRTEQGDSAMYLCASSLVVYNEQFFGPGTRLTVL.

The chain combines TRBV28 with TRBJ1-5; maybe TRBD1 (5 bases). The CDR3 extends over 15 amino acids. The ends were cut back, 6 bases at V and 1 base at J, with 13 bases in the middle. CDR1 MDHEN and CDR2 SYDVKM come from the germline V gene. Here the CDR3 reads CASSGPGGSNQPQHF. DNA for the CDR3: TGTGCCAGCAGCGGCCCGGGGGGAAGCAATCAGCCCCAGCATTTT. Variable domain in full (rest from reference TRBV28 and TRBJ1-5): DVKVTQSSRYLVKRTGEKVFLECVQDMDHENMFWYRQDPGLGLRLIYFSYDVKMKEKGDIPEGYSVSREKKERFSLILESASTNQTSMYLCASSGPGGSNQPQHFGDGTRLSIL.

The chain uses TRBV29-1 and TRBJ1-2; D possibly corresponds to TRBD1 (5 bases). Germline loops: CDR1 SQVTM, CDR2 ANQGSEA. Trimming shortened V by 3 bases and J by 2 bases, and 19 bases separated the two germline ends. The CDR3 spans 16 residues. This CDR3 reads CSVDSVKAGSNYGYTF. The CDR3 DNA sequence: TGCAGCGTTGATTCGGTTAAGGCAGGGTCCAACTATGGCTACACCTTC.

Worth noting for this clone: Other DNA sequences from this sample encode an identical CDR3 as well. V usage is TRBV15 and J usage is TRBJ2-7; TRBD1 agrees at 8 bases. The ends lost 1 base at V and 4 bases at J; junction bases unmatched: 3. The CDR3 runs to 14 residues. Germline values: CDR1 LNHNV, CDR2 YYDKDF (reference sequence). CDR3 DNA sequence: TGTGCCACCAGCAGAGGAGGACAGGGTTACGAGCAGTACTTC. It specifies CATSRGGQGYEQYF.

This clone was seen just once. The CDR3 sequence: CASSVSSFSYEQYF. Written as DNA, the CDR3 is TGTGCCAGCAGCGTAAGTTCTTTCTCCTACGAGCAGTACTTC. The V call is TRBV9, the J call TRBJ2-7; D uncertain. This CDR3 region has 14 residues. CDR1 is SGDLS and CDR2 is YYNGEE in the germline V gene. V was trimmed by 1 base and J by 0 bases, leaving 8 bases between them.

The chain joins TRBV27 to TRBJ2-5, with D unclear. With 4 bases removed from V and 5 bases from J, the gap between germline ends came to 2 bases. The CDR3 has 10 residues. Germline V CDR1 and CDR2: MNHEY, SMNVEV (reference sequence). The CDR3 spells CASSWETQYF. CDR3 DNA: TGTGCCAGCAGTTGGGAGACCCAGTACTTC.

The J gene is TRBJ2-7, the V gene TRBV5-8; 7 nucleotides align to TRBD2. Unmatched junction bases numbered 15, after V lost 4 bases and J lost 2 bases. Germline CDR1 SGHTS, CDR2 YDEGEE. The CDR3 covers 17 residues. CDR3 sequence: CASSPLILAGITYEQYF. CDR3 coding DNA: TGTGCCAGCAGCCCCCTCATCTTAGCGGGTATAACCTACGAGCAGTACTTC.

The CDR3 loop reads CASSPPDGLGYTF. The CDR3 DNA reads as TGTGCCAGCAGCCCCCCTGACGGTTTGGGCTACACCTTC. The J gene is TRBJ1-2, the V gene TRBV13; no firm D call. Between the trimmed V and J ends, which lost 5 bases and 8 bases, there was a span of 15 bases. Germline CDR1 and CDR2: PRHDT and FYEKMQ (reference sequence). The CDR3 totals 13 residues.

This clone has a single count. The J gene is TRBJ2-3, the V gene TRBV9; D is perhaps TRBD1 or TRBD2 (5 bases each). CDR3 length: 15 residues. V lost 4 bases to trimming and J lost 2 bases, with 14 bases between them. Germline assignment: CDR1 SGDLS and CDR2 YYNGEE. The CDR3 is CASSPRDGVTDTQYF. The DNA for the CDR3 is TGTGCCAGCAGCCCCCGGGACGGAGTCACAGATACGCAGTATTTT.

The chain joins TRBV10-1 to TRBJ2-4, with TRBD1 identical over 9 bases. The germline CDR1 and CDR2 sequences are WNHNN and SYGVQD (reference sequence). The CDR3 sequence is 13 residues long. The V and J ends lost 2 bases and 11 bases, in that order; junction bases with no gene match: 4. The CDR3 region is CASSEEQGAVQYF. DNA of the CDR3: TGCGCCAGCAGTGAGGAACAGGGGGCTGTTCAGTACTTC.